This record concerns one TCR beta chain sequence. These data belong to a study of cytomegalovirus exposure and HLA in healthy donors. Study background: Within an early data release were about 85 million unique TCRs drawn from HLA-typed donors. Ancestry clustering placed more than 80% of about 400 genotyped donors in the Caucasian-associated cluster.

Primers included in the PCR were 60 Vbeta and 13 Jbeta primers. Produced via immunoSEQ multiplex PCR; TCRdb's table is partial and in-frame only. The sample records around 150,000 clones, about four fifths being singletons. The V segment lost 3 bases and the J segment 8 bases; nucleotides outside the gene matches: 11. The CDR3 totals 16 residues. Germline V gives CDR1 LGHNA, CDR2 YSLEER. The source material was PBMCs. This clonotype was obtained from a young man in good health. The chain joins TRBV4-3 to TRBJ2-1, with 9 bases that match TRBD1. The CDR3 nucleotides are TGCGCCAGCAGCCACTCATTCGACAGGGGGGACGATGAGCAGTTCTTC. This encodes CASSHSFDRGDDEQFF.